This entry lists 5 T cell receptor beta chains sequenced from one sample in a study of early stage breast cancer tumors. Data came from immunoSEQ multiplex PCR; TCRdb stores just in-frame clones and leaves some out. The sample records under 12,000 clones, about 78% being singletons. Sequencing was done on a sample of breast tumor tissue. The receptors stem from a person aged 40 to 49 with breast cancer.

This clone was picked up one time. The chain joins TRBV6-1 to TRBJ2-1; D call uncertain. Germline CDR1 is MNHNS and CDR2 is SASEGT. The CDR3 is made up of 12 amino acids. Deletions cut 5 bases from V and 3 bases from J, with 5 bases between. CDR3 amino acids: CASSPDYNEQFF. CDR3 nucleotide sequence: TGTGCCAGCAGTCCAGACTACAATGAGCAGTTCTTC.

This rearrangement joins TRBV5-6 to TRBJ2-1; TRBD2 might be the D (5 bases). V was shortened by 2 bases and J by 6 bases, with 15 bases between the two germline ends. This CDR3 comprises 15 residues. Per the germline V gene, CDR1 is SGHDT and CDR2 is YYEEEE. The CDR3 sequence is CASSLGNGILNEQFF. The CDR3 nucleotides read TGTGCCAGCAGCTTAGGTAACGGGATCCTCAATGAGCAGTTCTTC.

This sequence joins TRBV29-1 and TRBJ2-5; 12 bases are a match to TRBD2. Germline values: CDR1 SQVTM, CDR2 ANQGSEA. Unmatched junction bases numbered 5, after V lost 7 bases and J lost 5 bases. The CDR3 is 13 amino acids. The CDR3 reads CSGTGLAGETQYF. The CDR3, as DNA: TGCAGCGGAACAGGACTAGCGGGGGAGACCCAGTACTTC.

The CDR3: CASRQGGGDEKLFF. DNA for the CDR3: TGTGCCAGCAGACAAGGGGGCGGGGATGAAAAACTGTTTTTT. The gene calls are TRBV6-5 and TRBJ1-4; 7 bases agree with TRBD1. The CDR3 length is 14 residues. The ends lost 6 bases at V and 6 bases at J; junction bases unmatched: 7. Germline V CDR1 and CDR2: MNHEY, SVGAGI.

The V and J genes are TRBV19 and TRBJ1-2; maybe TRBD1 (6 bases). V was trimmed by 5 bases and J by 3 bases, leaving 16 bases between them. The CDR3 runs 15 residues. In germline, CDR1 is LNHDA, CDR2 SQIVND (reference sequence). CDR3 nucleotide sequence: TGTGCCAGTAGTTCGCAGGGGAGGCGCGACTATGGCTACACCTTC. It yields the protein CASSSQGRRDYGYTF.